The 23 T cell receptor beta chains reported below all come from one sample, sequenced in a study of blood T cells in healthy people across ages. With a J-beta primer mix and a sample-barcoded 5' primer, a second PCR ran about 6 to 11 cycles. MiXCR was run by TCRdb on the 5' RACE reads, yielding one entry per CDR3 protein. The sample carries around 1,800,000 distinct CDR3 sequences, around 42% recorded once. Sample: blood. The receptors stem from a human donor in good health.

This clonotype was found a few times. J is TRBJ2-7 and V is TRBV5-5; tentative D call: TRBD2 (6 bases). With 1 base removed from V and 3 bases from J, the gap between germline ends came to 17 bases. The CDR3 covers 16 residues. CDR1 and CDR2 from the germline V gene are SGHKS and YYEKEE (reference sequence). CDR3 sequence reads: CASSLLVEGLGYEQYF. DNA for the CDR3: TGTGCCAGCAGCTTGTTGGTGGAGGGCTTGGGCTACGAGCAGTACTTC.

This clonotype was observed a few times. The V call is TRBV20-1, the J call TRBJ1-2; no definite D call. The CDR3 has 13 residues. With 1 base removed from V and 0 bases from J, the gap between germline ends came to 6 bases. From germline, CDR1 is DFQATT and CDR2 SNEGSKA (reference sequence). The CDR3 reads CSARAGTNYGYTF. As DNA, the CDR3 is TGCAGTGCTAGAGCGGGCACTAACTATGGCTACACCTTC.

This chain connects TRBV5-1 to TRBJ2-1; the match to TRBD1 covers 11 bases. V was pared by 2 bases and J by 7 bases, with 5 bases of the junction left unmatched. Germline CDR1 SGHRS, CDR2 YFSETQ. There are 15 residues in the CDR3. For the CDR3, the DNA is TGCGCCAGCAGCTTAGGACAGGGGGCATGGAATGAGCAGTTCTTC. Its translation: CASSLGQGAWNEQFF.

V and J are TRBV30 and TRBJ1-2, with TRBD1 as a possible D gene (6 bases). V was clipped by 2 bases and J by 3 bases, with 7 bases between them. The CDR3 has 12 residues. Germline CDR1 is GTSNPN and CDR2 is SVGIG (reference sequence). The DNA for the CDR3 is TGTGCCTGGAGTCCAGGGGACTATGGCTACACCTTC. It encodes CAWSPGDYGYTF.

The chain couples TRBV4-3 to TRBJ2-5; 7 bases map to TRBD2. This CDR3 has 18 amino acids. The junction had 13 bases not matched to a gene; V was cut back by 0 bases and J by 3 bases. Germline assignment: CDR1 LGHNA and CDR2 YSLEER. CDR3 sequence: CASSQDWNMGGPKETQYF. CDR3 sequence (DNA): TGCGCCAGCAGCCAAGATTGGAACATGGGAGGGCCGAAAGAGACCCAGTACTTC.

This rearrangement joins TRBV12-3 or TRBV12-4 to TRBJ2-1, with TRBD1 matching over 9 bases. The CDR3 covers 16 residues. The junction had 12 bases not matched to a gene; V was cut back by 7 bases and J by 5 bases. CDR3 in DNA: TGTGCCAGCACCTCGATTTATGGGACAGGGCACAATGAGCAGTTCTTC. Encoded protein: CASTSIYGTGHNEQFF.

The chain combines TRBV6-2 or TRBV6-3 with TRBJ1-2; 8 bases line up with TRBD1. The CDR3 covers 15 residues. The V gene's germline CDR1 is MNHEY and CDR2 SVGEGT. The ends lost 5 bases at V and 6 bases at J; junction bases unmatched: 11. This chain's CDR3 is CASSLDRARDDGYTF. The CDR3 bases are TGTGCCAGCAGTCTGGACAGGGCCCGCGATGATGGCTACACCTTC.

This clonotype was found a few times. The chain uses TRBV9 and TRBJ2-1; 9 bases are shared with TRBD2. This CDR3 region has 18 residues. Germline V gene data show CDR1 as SGDLS and CDR2 as YYNGEE. V shed 0 bases, J shed 8 bases, and the junction held 15 bases outside the gene matches. CDR3 DNA: TGTGCCAGCAGCGTAGGTCTGCGGGGGGGGCCCAGAATGGATGAGCAGTTCTTC. Amino acids: CASSVGLRGGPRMDEQFF.

This clonotype appeared a few times. The rearrangement uses TRBV20-1 and TRBJ1-2; D unresolved. Germline CDR1 is DFQATT and CDR2 is SNEGSKA (reference sequence). The CDR3 loop spans 13 amino acids. Trimming stripped 2 bases from V and 4 bases from J, with 11 bases between. The CDR3 DNA reads as TGCAGTGCTAGAAAACCGGTGGGCTATGGCTACACCTTC. Its translation is CSARKPVGYGYTF.

The chain employs TRBV4-2 and TRBJ2-5; 7 bases line up with TRBD1. With V trimmed by 4 bases and J by 5 bases, 10 bases remained unmatched. Looked up from germline, CDR1 is LGHNA and CDR2 is YNFKEQ. The CDR3 is 15 amino acids. DNA for the CDR3: TGTGCCAGCAGCCCCACAGGGGATGGGCGCGAGACCCAGTACTTC. This codes for CASSPTGDGRETQYF.

The chain carries TRBV9 and TRBJ1-5; weak D call: TRBD1 (5 bases). CDR1 and CDR2 from the germline V gene are SGDLS and YYNGEE. The CDR3 is made up of 21 amino acids. V was shortened by 0 bases and J by 1 base, with 26 bases between the two germline ends. The CDR3 region is CASSVAEGRVRRVESNQPQHF. The CDR3 DNA reads TGTGCCAGCAGCGTAGCTGAGGGCAGGGTGAGACGGGTAGAAAGCAATCAGCCCCAGCATTTT.

This rearrangement joins TRBV5-1 to TRBJ1-1, with 10 positions matching TRBD1. The trim removed 5 bases at V and 13 bases at J, leaving 17 bases unmatched. Per the germline V gene, CDR1 is SGHRS and CDR2 is YFSETQ. This CDR3 has 15 residues. DNA of the CDR3: TGCGCCAGCAGTGATCCGGGACAGGGGACTTCTAGGGATTTCTTT. This translates into CASSDPGQGTSRDFF.

This clonotype was detected a few times. V usage is TRBV4-3 and J usage is TRBJ2-2; 7 positions match TRBD1. V was clipped by 4 bases and J by 1 base; unmatched bases: 9. Germline loops: CDR1 LGHNA, CDR2 YSLEER. The CDR3 covers 17 residues. CDR3: CASSLLTGTVNTGELFF. DNA of the CDR3: TGCGCCAGCAGCCTGTTGACCGGGACAGTGAACACCGGGGAGCTGTTTTTT.

The CDR3 coding sequence is TGCGCCAGCAGCTTGGAGGCAGGGCGGGCAAACATTCAGTACTTC. Translated, it gives CASSLEAGRANIQYF. This sequence joins TRBV5-1 and TRBJ2-4; D assignment may be TRBD1 or TRBD2 (5 bases each). Germline V gives CDR1 SGHRS, CDR2 YFSETQ. The CDR3 has 15 residues. Trimming removed 0 bases from V and 6 bases from J, with 13 bases in between.

The chain links TRBV9 to TRBJ1-1; tentative D call: TRBD1 (5 bases). Trimming removed 0 bases from V and 6 bases from J, with 15 bases in between. The CDR3 totals 15 residues. Germline V CDR1 and CDR2: SGDLS, YYNGEE. DNA of the CDR3: TGTGCCAGCAGCGTAGCTTTGGGGGGAAGCGCTGAAGCTTTCTTT. It yields the protein CASSVALGGSAEAFF.

The chain carries TRBV7-3 and TRBJ1-2, with D possibly TRBD1 on 6 matching bases. Germline CDR1 SGHTA, CDR2 FQGTGA. The germline V and J ends were trimmed by 4 bases and 6 bases, with 18 bases remaining between them. This CDR3 spans 15 amino acids. The CDR3 is CASSWGAGPGDGYTF. The CDR3 DNA reads as TGTGCCAGCAGCTGGGGGGCAGGGCCAGGAGATGGCTACACCTTC.

This clonotype occurred a few times. This chain joins TRBV7-2 and TRBJ2-5; a weak D match, TRBD2 (6 bases). The CDR3 covers 17 residues. Germline V CDR1 and CDR2: SGHTA, FQGNSA. Trimming pared 1 base from V and 5 bases from J, leaving 20 bases between. This chain's CDR3 is CASSLVGYGAGRETQYF. The CDR3 DNA reads TGTGCCAGCAGCTTAGTCGGTTATGGGGCAGGGAGGGAGACCCAGTACTTC.

In the case of this clonotype: One end of the junction varies from germline; a read error may be responsible. The chain is built from TRBV5-1 and TRBJ2-3, with TRBD2 matching over 14 bases. This CDR3 region has 15 residues. Germline-derived CDR1 and CDR2 are SGHRS and YFSETQ. CDR3 coding DNA: TGCGTCAGCAGCCACGGGACTAGCGGGGGTGATACGCAGTATTTT. Translation: CVSSHGTSGGDTQYF.

The gene calls are TRBV27 and TRBJ1-2, with D unclear. V was cut by 4 bases and J by 2 bases, with 14 bases left in between. CDR1 is MNHEY, CDR2 SMNVEV, per germline (reference sequence). The CDR3 extends over 15 amino acids. The CDR3 spells CASSSHLGRNYGYTF. The CDR3 nucleotides are TGTGCCAGCAGTTCCCACCTCGGCAGAAACTATGGCTACACCTTC.

This chain links TRBV7-2 with TRBJ1-2, with TRBD1 matching 7 bases. CDR1 and CDR2 (germline): SGHTA, FQGNSA. The CDR3 contains 17 residues. The junction had 20 bases not matched to a gene; V was cut back by 8 bases and J by 5 bases. For the CDR3, the DNA is TGTGCCAGCGGCTCCGGAGGAACCCGACAGGGTAGTTATGGCTACACCTTC. Protein product: CASGSGGTRQGSYGYTF.

The chain carries TRBV20-1 and TRBJ1-2, with 10 bases fitting TRBD1. Trimming removed 3 bases from V and 7 bases from J; junction bases left unmatched: 5. In germline, CDR1 is DFQATT, CDR2 SNEGSKA (reference sequence). The CDR3 totals 13 residues. CDR3: CSASAGTGVGYTF. CDR3 DNA: TGCAGTGCTAGCGCTGGGACAGGGGTTGGCTACACCTTC.

This clonotype was found a few times. This chain uses TRBV7-2 with TRBJ2-7; D is undetermined. CDR3 length equals 14 residues. V was cut by 8 bases and J by 2 bases, with 16 bases left in between. Germline-derived CDR1 and CDR2 are SGHTA and FQGNSA. CDR3 DNA sequence: TGTGCCAGCGCCCAGCAGCTTGGGGCCTACGAGCAGTACTTC. Translation: CASAQQLGAYEQYF. The entire variable domain, with the rest obtained from reference TRBV7-2 and TRBJ2-7, is as follows: GAGVSQSPSNKVTEKGKDVELRCDPISGHTALYWYRQSLGQGLEFLIYFQGNSAPDKSGLPSDRFSAERTGGSVSTLTIQRTQQEDSAVYLCASAQQLGAYEQYFGPGTRLTVT.

The chain recombines TRBV6-6 with TRBJ2-7; D remains ambiguous. CDR1 and CDR2 from the germline V gene are MNHNY and SVGAGI (reference sequence). V was pared by 6 bases and J by 2 bases, with 17 bases between. This CDR3 is built from 15 residues. The CDR3 sequence is CASSQRVGIPYEQYF. The DNA for the CDR3 is TGTGCCAGCAGCCAAAGGGTGGGAATTCCCTACGAGCAGTACTTC.